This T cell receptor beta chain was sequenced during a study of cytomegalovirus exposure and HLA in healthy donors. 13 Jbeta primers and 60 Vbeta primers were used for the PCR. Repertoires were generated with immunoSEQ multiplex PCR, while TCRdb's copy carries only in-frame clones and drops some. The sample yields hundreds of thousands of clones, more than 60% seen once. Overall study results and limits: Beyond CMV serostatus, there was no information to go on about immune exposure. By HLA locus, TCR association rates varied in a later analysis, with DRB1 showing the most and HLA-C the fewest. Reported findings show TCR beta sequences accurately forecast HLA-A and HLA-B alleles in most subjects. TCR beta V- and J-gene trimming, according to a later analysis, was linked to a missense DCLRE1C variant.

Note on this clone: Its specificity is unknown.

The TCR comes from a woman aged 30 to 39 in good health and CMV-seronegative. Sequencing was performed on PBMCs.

CDR3 in amino acids: CSVEGTGGRGYTF. CDR3 coding DNA: TGCAGCGTTGAAGGGACAGGGGGCCGTGGCTACACCTTC. The J gene is TRBJ1-2, the V gene TRBV29-1; 11 bases align to TRBD1. V lost 1 base and J lost 7; bases outside the gene matches: 2. CDR3 size: 13 residues. The germline V gene has CDR1 SQVTM and CDR2 ANQGSEA.